The following is a T cell receptor beta chain sequence with its context. This sample was included in a study of blood T cell repertoires in COVID-19. Trimming removed 0 bases from V and 5 bases from J, with 16 bases in between. The CDR3 is made up of 16 amino acids. Germline-derived CDR1 and CDR2 are LGHNA and YSLEER. Measured with immunoSEQ multiplex PCR; TCRdb has only the in-frame clones, and not every one. The sample records 190,000 or so clones, approximately 87% being singletons. The V call is TRBV4-3, the J call TRBJ2-5, with D possibly TRBD1 on 6 matching bases. Specimen: peripheral blood. The source of this sequence is a woman aged 18-35 years who had recovered from COVID-19. CDR3 sequence: CASSQDPIQGWETQYF. Here the CDR3 DNA reads TGCGCCAGCAGCCAAGACCCGATACAGGGCTGGGAGACCCAGTACTTC.